This is a list of T cell receptor beta chains from one sample in a study of blood T cell repertoires in COVID-19. Using immunoSEQ multiplex PCR, the repertoire was profiled, and TCRdb retains in-frame clones only, with some absent. The sample lists 75,000 to 100,000 clones, about 83% seen once, with 15% in the top ten. Sequencing was done on a sample of peripheral blood. Every receptor here comes from a human donor in a cohort sampled during active COVID-19. Each CDR3 is given with its conserved first and last residue. Clone size is stated in some rows and not others, as once, few, many or a class when expanded.

TRBV3-1/TRBV3-2 | once | CASSQVSGGEQYF
TRBV7-2 | . | CASSFLGQSNEKLFF
TRBV29-1 | . | CSVPMGLAGRSYNEQFF
TRBV2 | . | CASSEAYSNQPQHF
TRBV29-1 | . | CSAERQGTYEQYF
TRBV6-2/TRBV6-3 | . | CASSYPGGVGYTF
TRBV3-1/TRBV3-2 | . | CASSPGPLLGGNTEAFF
TRBV11-3 | . | CASSLGQGDAEQYF
TRBV20-1 | . | CSASQLRNNEQFF
TRBV12-5 | . | CASGLVSGQGARSNQPQHF
TRBV5-4 | . | CASSPNAGANSYEQYF
TRBV5-6 | . | CASSLWTGRDTQYF
TRBV25-1 | once | CASSNLAASYEQYF
TRBV7-2 | . | CASRLGGGTANEKLFF
TRBV19 | . | CASSIVDRGGGYTF
TRBV28 | . | CASRPREGGYEQYF
TRBV4-3 | . | CASSPTGLGDVGNEQFF
TRBV27 | . | CASSGRHMNTEAFF
TRBV6-5 | once | CASINLGSYEQYF
TRBV5-1 | few | CASSEDGGYTF
TRBV12-3/TRBV12-4 | . | CASRPAGVGGYTF
TRBV28 | . | CASTLAGTSGSYEQYF
TRBV30 | . | CAWSGGTRTEAFF
TRBV4-3 | few | CASSETGATNEKLFF
TRBV6-5 | . | CASSPGLGLYNEQFF
TRBV21-1 | . | CASSKALIGLAGAPSYNEQFF
TRBV19 | . | CASSIGIAASTDTQYF
TRBV9 | once | CASSASGGNNYGYTF
TRBV25-1 | . | CASAQTGFNQPQHF
TRBV28 | . | CASSLGLYTGELFF
TRBV5-1 | . | CASSLSQKTTNEKLFF
TRBV6-5 | . | CASRDRDTNQPQHF
TRBV5-4 | . | CASSKAGTGGFGANVLTF
TRBV19 | . | CASTFLGGDQPQHF
TRBV18 | . | CASSPGQGNTEAFF
TRBV29-1 | . | CSVAATASGRPIRGHEQYF
TRBV2 | . | CASILDRVGNQPQHF
TRBV4-1 | once | CASSQVVGPQYF
TRBV18 | . | CASSPPDRDRDYGYTF
TRBV6-2/TRBV6-3 | . | CASSSLDRGNYGYTF
TRBV11-2 | . | CASSFRASASDTQYF
TRBV4-2 | . | CASSQEWAPKYYGYTF
TRBV19 | . | CASSRGTSGREQYF
TRBV6-5 | . | CASSYIGVGPETQYF
TRBV11-1 | . | CASSSQTGGGTEAFF
TRBV7-9 | . | CASSLGRTGNTEAFF
TRBV4-1 | . | CASSQDRGILGYTF
TRBV7-7 | once | CASSPTTVNTGELFF
TRBV29-1 | . | CSASRDRAGNTIYF
TRBV5-5 | . | CASSFGTSSTDTQYF
TRBV28 | . | CASSPSTGSSEKLFF
TRBV7-2 | . | CASSLHGGTSTEAFF
TRBV6-2/TRBV6-3 | . | CASSYPTAGVADTQYF
TRBV19 | . | CASRGGDEQFF
TRBV10-1 | . | CASSVGQGIYEQYF
TRBV3-1/TRBV3-2 | once | CASSQDRGDPNTEAFF
TRBV7-6 | . | CASSLAEGSGYEQYF
TRBV19 | . | CASSHGTPNYGYTF
TRBV4-2 | once | CASSHDPGRQGETQYF
TRBV30 | . | CAWSQGFGNEQYF